These T cell receptor beta chains were read from a single sample in a study of T-cell memory formation after mild COVID-19. TCRdb reprocessed the 5' RACE reads with MiXCR, giving one entry per CDR3 protein. This table holds 44,000 or so distinct CDR3 sequences, more than 9% found once. Sequencing was performed on PBMCs or a T cell subset sorted from them (not recorded which). These receptors were collected from an adult woman who had mild COVID-19 (a few samples of this study predate the infection). Cell type and time point are not known. Each CDR3 is given with its conserved first and last residue. The D gene is left open where the match is weak. The size entry is marked missing in some rows and otherwise reads once, few, many or a size class.

size: many; D: .; V: TRBV6-5; J: TRBJ2-3; DNA: TGTGCCAGCAGCTTAGCGGTCCGGGAAGATACGCAGTATTTT; CDR3: CASSLAVREDTQYF
size: many; D: TRBD2; V: TRBV6-5; J: TRBJ2-1; DNA: TGTGCCAGCAGCGAAACTAGCGGGGGGCCCTCGGAGCAGTTCTTC; CDR3: CASSETSGGPSEQFF
size: many; D: .; V: TRBV5-1; J: TRBJ2-7; DNA: TGCGCCAGCAGCTTCCGGGACGGTTCCTACGAGCAGTACTTC; CDR3: CASSFRDGSYEQYF
size: many; D: .; V: TRBV6-5; J: TRBJ2-5; DNA: TGTGCCAGCAGCCCCATCGGGGGAGGCCAAGAGACCCAGTACTTC; CDR3: CASSPIGGGQETQYF
size: .; D: .; V: TRBV18; J: TRBJ2-5; DNA: TGTGCCAGCTCACTGACGCAAGAGACCCAGTACTTC; CDR3: CASSLTQETQYF
size: few; D: TRBD2; V: TRBV6-5; J: TRBJ2-1; DNA: TGTGCCAGCAGTTACTCGGGGGGGTATGAGCAGTTCTTC; CDR3: CASSYSGGYEQFF
size: few; D: TRBD2; V: TRBV12-3/TRBV12-4; J: TRBJ2-4; DNA: TGTGCCAGCAGTTTCTCTAGACTTAGCGGGTTTTACTTC; CDR3: CASSFSRLSGFYF
size: many; D: .; V: TRBV29-1; J: TRBJ1-1; DNA: TGCAGCGCCTCAGGGTACGAAGCTTTCTTT; CDR3: CSASGYEAFF
size: .; D: TRBD2; V: TRBV4-2; J: TRBJ2-7; DNA: TGTGCCAGCAGACTATCAGGACTAGCGGCCTACGAGCAGTACTTC; CDR3: CASRLSGLAAYEQYF
size: many; D: .; V: TRBV6-5; J: TRBJ2-5; DNA: TGTGCCAGCAGTTACTTGGGGGGGGCCAAAGAGACCCAGTACTTC; CDR3: CASSYLGGAKETQYF
size: .; D: TRBD1; V: TRBV5-5; J: TRBJ2-2; DNA: TGTGCCAGCAGTACTCGGGACAGCAGTACCGGGGAGCTGTTTTTT; CDR3: CASSTRDSSTGELFF
size: many; D: .; V: TRBV10-3; J: TRBJ2-2; DNA: TGTGCCACCAGGGAGGACACCGGGGAGCTGTTTTTT; CDR3: CATREDTGELFF
size: few; D: TRBD2; V: TRBV4-1; J: TRBJ2-7; DNA: TGCGCCAGCAGCCAAGAGCGGGAGAGTCCCTACGAGCAGTACTTC; CDR3: CASSQERESPYEQYF
size: many; D: .; V: TRBV5-1; J: TRBJ1-1; DNA: TGCGCCAGCAGCGCGACAGTGAACACTGAAGCTTTCTTT; CDR3: CASSATVNTEAFF
size: .; D: TRBD1; V: TRBV6-6; J: TRBJ2-2; DNA: TGTGCCAGCAGACCCCAGGGGGCGCAAAGGAACACCGGGGAGCTGTTTTTT; CDR3: CASRPQGAQRNTGELFF
size: few; D: TRBD2; V: TRBV5-6; J: TRBJ2-3; DNA: TGTGCCAGCAGCTTCGGGACTAGTCCAGCGGATACGCAGTATTTT; CDR3: CASSFGTSPADTQYF
size: .; D: TRBD1; V: TRBV27; J: TRBJ2-7; DNA: TGTGCCAGCAGTTTATCGTCACCCGTCTACGGGACAGGCCACGAGCAGTACTTC; CDR3: CASSLSSPVYGTGHEQYF
size: many; D: .; V: TRBV20-1; J: TRBJ2-3; DNA: TGCAGTGCTCCGACAGAGACTTTCACAGATACGCAGTATTTT; CDR3: CSAPTETFTDTQYF
size: many; D: TRBD2; V: TRBV14; J: TRBJ2-1; DNA: TGTGCCAGCAGCCAAGATCTGGGGGGGGAGCAGTTCTTC; CDR3: CASSQDLGGEQFF
size: many; D: .; V: TRBV7-8; J: TRBJ2-7; DNA: TGTGCCAGCAGCTTAGCGCGAAACGAGCAGTACTTC; CDR3: CASSLARNEQYF
size: few; D: .; V: TRBV4-3; J: TRBJ1-2; DNA: TGCGCCAGCAGCCAATCCCAGGGAAATAACTATGGCTACACCTTC; CDR3: CASSQSQGNNYGYTF
size: many; D: .; V: TRBV10-3; J: TRBJ1-6; DNA: TGTGCCCCGTCCGGGGGACCCGATAATTCACCCCTCCACTTT; CDR3: CAPSGGPDNSPLHF
size: .; D: .; V: TRBV11-1; J: TRBJ2-7; DNA: TGTGCCAGCAGCTCCACAAGCCCTTCTGGAGGCGAGCAGTACTTC; CDR3: CASSSTSPSGGEQYF
size: .; D: TRBD1; V: TRBV7-2; J: TRBJ2-7; DNA: TGTGCCAGCAGCCGGACAGGGAGCTACTACGAGCAGTACTTC; CDR3: CASSRTGSYYEQYF
size: .; D: .; V: TRBV5-1; J: TRBJ1-1; DNA: TGCGCCAGCAGCTTGTTTCCTAACATGAACACTGAAGCTTTCTTT; CDR3: CASSLFPNMNTEAFF
size: many; D: .; V: TRBV4-3; J: TRBJ2-6; DNA: TGCGCCAGCAGCCAACAGACAGGAGCGGGGGCCAACGTCCTGACTTTC; CDR3: CASSQQTGAGANVLTF
size: many; D: TRBD2; V: TRBV5-6; J: TRBJ2-3; DNA: TGTGCCAGCAGCTTGGCGTCGGGAGGGCCAGATACGCAGTATTTT; CDR3: CASSLASGGPDTQYF
size: .; D: TRBD1; V: TRBV20-1; J: TRBJ1-1; DNA: TGCAGTGCTAGAGGCCAAAGACAGGGGGCCACTGAAGCTTTCTTT; CDR3: CSARGQRQGATEAFF
size: .; D: .; V: TRBV2; J: TRBJ2-3; DNA: TGTGCCAGCAGACGTGGCGGGACCGGGCCAGATACGCAGTATTTT; CDR3: CASRRGGTGPDTQYF
size: few; D: TRBD2; V: TRBV5-1; J: TRBJ2-2; DNA: TGCGCCAGCAGACCTCCGGGACTAGCGGACACCGGGGAGCTGTTTTTT; CDR3: CASRPPGLADTGELFF
size: many; D: .; V: TRBV25-1; J: TRBJ2-7; DNA: TGTGCCAGCAGTGAGGGGAACGGAGGCCCCTACGAGCAGTACTTC; CDR3: CASSEGNGGPYEQYF
size: .; D: TRBD1; V: TRBV11-2; J: TRBJ2-7; DNA: TGTGCCAGCAGCTTACCTCTTCCGGGACAGGGGACCTACGAGCAGTACTTC; CDR3: CASSLPLPGQGTYEQYF
size: few; D: .; V: TRBV12-3/TRBV12-4; J: TRBJ1-1; DNA: TGTGCCAGCAGTTCCGCGCCCACTCAAGCTTTCTTT; CDR3: CASSSAPTQAFF
size: many; D: TRBD2; V: TRBV5-1; J: TRBJ2-1; DNA: TGCGCCAGTGATAGCGGGAGCCTCAATGAGCAGTTCTTC; CDR3: CASDSGSLNEQFF
size: few; D: TRBD2; V: TRBV11-2; J: TRBJ2-5; DNA: TGTGCCAGCAGCTTAGATTCTGCGCGGGGGGACCAAGAGACCCAGTACTTC; CDR3: CASSLDSARGDQETQYF
size: many; D: TRBD1; V: TRBV24-1; J: TRBJ2-3; DNA: TGTGCCACCAGTGATCCCGACAGGGGGAACACAGATACGCAGTATTTT; CDR3: CATSDPDRGNTDTQYF